This entry lists 32 T cell receptor beta chains sequenced from one sample in a study of cytomegalovirus exposure and HLA in healthy donors. With 60 Vbeta and 13 Jbeta primers, the PCR was carried out. TCRdb's copy holds only in-frame clones and misses some; the assay was immunoSEQ multiplex PCR. This repertoire shows fewer than 70,000 clones, roughly 65% found once; its top ten account for approximately 14%. The material sequenced was PBMCs. Receptors were obtained from a male donor in good health and CMV-seropositive.

This chain uses TRBV30 with TRBJ1-4; tentative D call: TRBD1 (5 bases). The CDR3 runs 13 residues. Between the trimmed V and J ends, which lost 2 bases and 8 bases, there was a span of 12 bases. CDR1 GTSNPN and CDR2 SVGIG come from the germline V gene (reference sequence). CDR3 in DNA: TGTGCCTGGAGTTACGGGACTGGGGAAAAACTGTTTTTT. This codes for CAWSYGTGEKLFF. The whole variable domain, filled in from reference TRBV30 and TRBJ1-4, reads SQTIHQWPATLVQPVGSPLSLECTVEGTSNPNLYWYRQAAGRGLQLLFYSVGIGQISSEVPQNLSASRPQDRQFILSSKKLLLSDSGFYLCAWSYGTGEKLFFGSGTQLSVL.

This clone appeared a few times. The chain couples TRBV11-2 to TRBJ2-3, with D tentatively TRBD1 (6 bases). Trimming cost V 0 bases and J 0 bases, with 13 bases left between them. This CDR3 spans 17 amino acids. The germline gives CDR1 SGHAT, CDR2 FQNNGV. The CDR3 loop reads CASSLEWRRGSTDTQYF. CDR3 bases: TGTGCCAGCAGCTTAGAATGGCGCAGGGGAAGCACAGATACGCAGTATTTT. The entire variable domain, with the rest obtained from reference TRBV11-2 and TRBJ2-3, is as follows: EAGVAQSPRYKIIEKRQSVAFWCNPISGHATLYWYQQILGQGPKLLIQFQNNGVVDDSQLPKDRFSAERLKGVDSTLKIQPAKLEDSAVYLCASSLEWRRGSTDTQYFGPGTRLTVL.

The chain has TRBV27 and TRBJ1-2; unclear D gene. Germline CDR1 and CDR2: MNHEY and SMNVEV (reference sequence). This CDR3 is built from 14 residues. V was cut by 0 bases and J by 1 base, with 6 bases left in between. CDR3 sequence: CASSLSFGNYGYTF. CDR3 DNA: TGTGCCAGCAGTTTATCGTTCGGTAACTATGGCTACACCTTC.

The chain is built from TRBV4-3 and TRBJ2-7; 7 bases map to TRBD1. This CDR3 region has 14 residues. Germline V gives CDR1 LGHNA, CDR2 YSLEER. Trimming took 1 base from V and 9 from J; bases not matched to a gene: 9. The CDR3 sequence is CASSQGGRTGGQYF. CDR3 nucleotides: TGCGCCAGCAGCCAAGGGGGCCGGACAGGCGGGCAGTACTTC.

J is TRBJ1-2 and V is TRBV7-6, with 9 bases aligning to TRBD1. The germline V gene has CDR1 SGHVS and CDR2 FNYEAQ. CDR3 length: 16 amino acids. With V trimmed by 5 bases and J by 2 bases, 9 bases remained unmatched. The CDR3 is CASSEYSGTGNYGYTF. The CDR3 DNA is TGTGCCAGCAGCGAGTATTCCGGGACAGGGAACTATGGCTACACCTTC. The full variable domain, with the rest looked up from reference TRBV7-6 and TRBJ1-2, is GAGVSQSPRYKVTKRGQDVALRCDPISGHVSLYWYRQALGQGPEFLTYFNYEAQQDKSGLPNDRFSAERPEGSISTLTIQRTEQRDSAMYRCASSEYSGTGNYGYTFGSGTRLTVV.

This clone was detected once. The rearrangement joins TRBV7-9 to TRBJ1-2; 9 bases line up with TRBD1. Germline CDR1 reads SEHNR; CDR2 reads FQNEAQ (reference sequence). The CDR3 runs 14 residues. The V segment lost 6 bases and the J segment 2 bases; nucleotides outside the gene matches: 4. The CDR3 spells CASRGQGWNYGYTF. DNA of the CDR3: TGTGCCAGCAGAGGACAGGGGTGGAACTATGGCTACACCTTC.

V gene TRBV18 combines with J gene TRBJ2-7; a weak D match, TRBD1 (5 bases). The CDR3 extends over 11 amino acids. Trimming took off 5 bases at V and 4 bases at J, with 6 bases between the two ends. Germline-derived CDR1 and CDR2 are KGHSH and LQKENI. The CDR3 sequence: CASSDRYEQYF. The CDR3 nucleotides read TGTGCCAGCTCAGACAGATACGAGCAGTACTTC.

The chain uses TRBV7-2 and TRBJ1-5, with a tentative D call TRBD1 (5 bases). Germline loops: CDR1 SGHTA, CDR2 FQGNSA. The CDR3 has 13 residues. The V and J ends lost 5 bases and 7 bases respectively, with 12 bases between them. The CDR3 is CASSTQGGQPQHF. CDR3 nucleotide sequence: TGTGCCAGCAGCACGCAGGGTGGGCAGCCCCAGCATTTT.

This clone showed up just a few times. V and J are TRBV5-1 and TRBJ1-5; a weak D match, TRBD1 (6 bases). The germline CDR1 and CDR2 sequences are SGHRS and YFSETQ. This CDR3 is built from 14 residues. The V end lost 1 base, the J end lost 7 bases, and 12 bases lay between the germline ends. This CDR3 is CASSLWAGEQPQHF. In DNA form, the CDR3 reads TGCGCCAGCAGCTTGTGGGCAGGGGAACAGCCCCAGCATTTT.

This clone has a handful of counts. The V and J genes are TRBV5-1 and TRBJ1-6, with TRBD1 identical over 8 bases. The V gene's germline CDR1 is SGHRS and CDR2 YFSETQ. This CDR3 comprises 16 residues. Trimming at V came to 0 bases and at J to 10 bases, leaving 9 bases not matched to a gene. This chain's CDR3 is CASSLAPDRGDSPLHF. The DNA for the CDR3 is TGCGCCAGCAGCTTGGCCCCCGACAGGGGAGACTCACCCCTCCACTTT.

This clone was picked up a small number of times. The CDR3 bases are TGCGCCAGCAGTGATACTAGCGGGAGGCCAGATACGCAGTATTTT. Translation gives CASSDTSGRPDTQYF. The V call is TRBV10-1, the J call TRBJ2-3; 12 bases match TRBD2. Germline V gene sequence: CDR1 WNHNN, CDR2 SYGVQD (reference sequence). This CDR3 has 15 amino acids. V trimming: 3 bases; J trimming: 4 bases; junction bases outside the gene matches: 2.

Details on this clone: One end of the junction does not line up with germline, which may come from a read error. The rearrangement joins TRBV7-9 to TRBJ2-5; tentatively, D is TRBD2 (6 bases). CDR1 and CDR2 from the germline V gene are SEHNR and FQNEAQ (reference sequence). CDR3 size: 12 residues. The CDR3 nucleotides read TGTTCCAGTACGGAGGGGCAAGAGACCCAGTACTTC. This codes for CSSTEGQETQYF.

This rearrangement joins TRBV5-1 to TRBJ2-5, with a tentative D call TRBD2 (6 bases). Trimming removed 4 bases from V and 2 bases from J, with 12 bases in between. Per the germline V gene, CDR1 is SGHRS and CDR2 is YFSETQ. CDR3 length: 14 residues. CDR3 residues: CASSLGLPQETQYF. For the CDR3, the DNA is TGCGCCAGCAGCCTGGGACTGCCACAAGAGACCCAGTACTTC.

The V and J genes are TRBV5-1 and TRBJ2-5, with TRBD1 matching over 11 bases. The tail of the sequence fits TRBJ2-7 better, so the J call may be wrong. The CDR3 extends over 14 amino acids. CDR1 and CDR2 from the germline V gene are SGHRS and YFSETQ. The CDR3 DNA reads as TGCGCCAGCAGCCCTGGACAGGGGGCTCTCGAGCAGTACTTC. It yields the protein CASSPGQGALEQYF.

The rearrangement links TRBV18 to TRBJ2-3; 7 nucleotides agree with TRBD1. V gave up 10 bases and J gave up 0 bases; unmatched junction bases: 16. CDR3 size: 17 residues. Germline lookup yields CDR1 KGHSH and CDR2 LQKENI. The CDR3 DNA is TGTGCCAACCTCCGAGCTTGGGGGACAGAAAGCACAGATACGCAGTATTTT. Translated, it gives CANLRAWGTESTDTQYF. Together with reference TRBV18 and TRBJ2-3, the CDR3 gives the full variable domain: NAGVMQNPRHLVRRRGQEARLRCSPMKGHSHVYWYRQLPEEGLKFMVYLQKENIIDESGMPKERFSAEFPKEGPSILRIQQVVRGDSAAYFCANLRAWGTESTDTQYFGPGTRLTVL.

The V and J genes are TRBV5-1 and TRBJ2-4, with D tentatively TRBD1 (6 bases). Trimming stripped 0 bases from V and 7 bases from J, with 8 bases between. Per the germline V gene, CDR1 is SGHRS and CDR2 is YFSETQ. The CDR3 spans 13 residues. CDR3 sequence (DNA): TGCGCCAGCAGCTTGGGACAGGAGAACATTCAGTACTTC. Translated: CASSLGQENIQYF.

In this sample, this clone turned up a few times. This chain joins TRBV18 and TRBJ2-7, with 10 bases lining up with TRBD2. Germline trimming cut 2 bases from V and 6 bases from J; bases unmatched to any gene: 4. Germline CDR1 reads KGHSH; CDR2 reads LQKENI. The CDR3 is 14 amino acids. The CDR3 here is CASSPTSGESEQYF. The DNA of the CDR3 is TGTGCCAGCTCACCAACTAGCGGGGAGAGCGAGCAGTACTTC.

In its sample, this clone was seen a few times. The rearrangement uses TRBV29-1 and TRBJ1-2; tentatively, D is TRBD1 (6 bases). Trimming took 3 bases from V and 2 from J, leaving 16 bases between them. CDR3 length equals 15 residues. Germline V gene lookup returns CDR1 SQVTM and CDR2 ANQGSEA. CDR3 loop: CSVEGETGLNYGYTF. CDR3 nucleotides: TGCAGCGTTGAGGGGGAGACAGGATTGAACTATGGCTACACCTTC. Full variable domain (missing parts from reference TRBV29-1 and TRBJ1-2): SAVISQKPSRDICQRGTSLTIQCQVDSQVTMMFWYRQQPGQSLTLIATANQGSEATYESGFVIDKFPISRPNLTFSTLTVSNMSPEDSSIYLCSVEGETGLNYGYTFGSGTRLTVV.

V is TRBV15 and J is TRBJ1-4; TRBD1 might be the D (5 bases). Per germline, CDR1 LNHNV and CDR2 YYDKDF (reference sequence). The CDR3 is 15 amino acids. V was trimmed by 6 bases and J by 8 bases, leaving 19 bases between them. The CDR3 bases are TGTGCCACCAGATCCTTCACGCAGGGATGGGAAAAACTGTTTTTT. Its protein product is CATRSFTQGWEKLFF. The variable domain in full, completed from reference TRBV15 and TRBJ1-4, reads DAMVIQNPRYQVTQFGKPVTLSCSQTLNHNVMYWYQQKSSQAPKLLFHYYDKDFNNEADTPDNFQSRRPNTSFCFLDIRSPGLGDTAMYLCATRSFTQGWEKLFFGSGTQLSVL.

The V and J genes are TRBV5-1 and TRBJ2-1; possibly TRBD1 for D (7 bases). CDR1 SGHRS and CDR2 YFSETQ come from the germline V gene. This CDR3 contains 16 residues. The ends were cut back, 4 bases at V and 1 base at J, with 15 bases in the middle. CDR3 coding DNA: TGCGCCAGCAGCCCCCGCGGGACAGATTCCTACAATGAGCAGTTCTTC. Encoded protein: CASSPRGTDSYNEQFF.

This clone was seen only once. V is TRBV6-5 and J is TRBJ1-4; 9 bases are a match to TRBD1. Germline CDR1 is MNHEY and CDR2 is SVGAGI. The CDR3 runs 15 residues. The J segment lost 7 bases and the V segment lost 4 bases, leaving 7 bases of the junction unmatched. The CDR3 protein is CASSSSGTGTEKLFF. As DNA, the CDR3 is TGTGCCAGCAGTTCCTCCGGGACAGGGACTGAAAAACTGTTTTTT.

The rearrangement joins TRBV6-5 to TRBJ2-3; 10 positions match TRBD2. The CDR3 is 16 residues long. J gave up 6 bases and V 0 bases, and 6 bases lay outside the gene matches. Germline values: CDR1 MNHEY, CDR2 SVGAGI. CDR3 in DNA: TGTGCCAGCAGTTACTCGGCTAGCGGGAGTGCGGATACGCAGTATTTT. Amino acids: CASSYSASGSADTQYF.

This CDR3 reads CASTSGAGQPQHF. The CDR3 region has the DNA TGTGCCAGCACTTCAGGGGCAGGGCAGCCCCAGCATTTT. The rearrangement links TRBV6-5 to TRBJ1-5, with D maybe TRBD1 (6 bases). Trimming removed 7 bases from V and 7 bases from J, with 14 bases in between. The germline V gene has CDR1 MNHEY and CDR2 SVGAGI. The CDR3 loop spans 13 amino acids.

The rearrangement joins TRBV7-9 to TRBJ1-3; 7 nucleotides align to TRBD1. The length of the CDR3 is 15 residues. The V gene end was trimmed by 3 bases and the J gene end by 4 bases; junction bases not matched to a gene: 6. Germline V lookup: CDR1 SEHNR, CDR2 FQNEAQ (reference sequence). The CDR3 nucleotides are TGTGCCAGCAGCTTCTCGACAGGGTCCGGAAACACCATATATTTT. Translation gives CASSFSTGSGNTIYF. Combining the CDR3 with reference TRBV7-9 and TRBJ1-3 gives the whole variable domain DTGVSQNPRHKITKRGQNVTFRCDPISEHNRLYWYRQTLGQGPEFLTYFQNEAQLEKSRLLSDRFSAERPKGSFSTLEIQRTEQGDSAMYLCASSFSTGSGNTIYFGEGSWLTVV.

The rearrangement uses TRBV29-1 and TRBJ2-7; D gene uncertain. Trimming cost V 4 bases and J 2 bases, with 9 bases left between them. CDR1 is SQVTM and CDR2 is ANQGSEA in the germline V gene. CDR3 length equals 12 residues. The CDR3 DNA is TGCAGCGTTGGGCAGGCCGCCTACGAGCAGTACTTC. Its translation: CSVGQAAYEQYF.

The table lists this clone with a few counts. The chain uses TRBV25-1 and TRBJ2-2; D is uncertain. This CDR3 comprises 13 residues. Germline CDR1 reads MGHDK; CDR2 reads SYGVNS. V was pared by 5 bases and J by 0 bases, with 4 bases between. DNA for the CDR3: TGTGCCAGCAGTCGTCCGAACACCGGGGAGCTGTTTTTT. As protein: CASSRPNTGELFF.

This clone was counted only a few times. This chain links TRBV27 with TRBJ1-5; TRBD1 is a possible D gene (6 bases). Germline CDR1 is MNHEY and CDR2 is SMNVEV (reference sequence). V was trimmed by 4 bases and J by 0 bases, leaving 19 bases between them. This CDR3 spans 18 amino acids. CDR3 loop: CASSSHWGTPYSNQPQHF. The CDR3 DNA reads as TGTGCCAGCAGTTCCCACTGGGGGACACCTTATAGCAATCAGCCCCAGCATTTT.

In its sample, this clone was seen a few times. V and J are TRBV11-2 and TRBJ2-2, with 10 bases identical to TRBD1. Germline values: CDR1 SGHAT, CDR2 FQNNGV. CDR3 length equals 18 residues. V lost 5 bases, J lost 2 bases, and 11 bases stayed unmatched. Written as DNA, the CDR3 is TGTGCCAGCAGCCCCCTGGGACAGGGGAGGGGAAACACCGGGGAGCTGTTTTTT. Translation: CASSPLGQGRGNTGELFF.

The J gene is TRBJ1-2, the V gene TRBV5-5, with no clear D. Looked up from germline, CDR1 is SGHKS and CDR2 is YYEKEE (reference sequence). The V and J ends lost 1 base and 4 bases respectively, with 11 bases between them. The CDR3 has 14 amino acids. Here the CDR3 reads CASSLYAGGYGYTF. In DNA form, the CDR3 reads TGTGCCAGCAGCTTGTATGCGGGCGGCTATGGCTACACCTTC.

This rearrangement joins TRBV27 to TRBJ2-3, with D perhaps matching TRBD2 (7 bases). This CDR3 is built from 14 residues. Trimming stripped 1 base from V and 7 bases from J, with 12 bases between. Germline V gene data show CDR1 as MNHEY and CDR2 as SMNVEV (reference sequence). The CDR3 reads CASSLWGGKNTQYF. CDR3 DNA: TGTGCCAGCAGTTTATGGGGGGGCAAGAATACGCAGTATTTT.

The rearrangement links TRBV5-4 to TRBJ2-3; 7 bases fit TRBD2. Trimming at V came to 1 base and at J to 2 bases, leaving 1 base not matched to a gene. The length of the CDR3 is 14 residues. In germline, CDR1 is SGHNT, CDR2 YYREEE (reference sequence). CDR3 DNA sequence: TGTGCCAGCAGCTTGAGCGGGACCACAGATACGCAGTATTTT. This gives the protein CASSLSGTTDTQYF.

Only a few counts were recorded for this clone. The chain recombines TRBV5-4 with TRBJ1-5, with TRBD1 matching 8 bases. V was pared by 4 bases and J by 3 bases, with 12 bases of the junction left unmatched. The V gene's germline CDR1 is SGHNT and CDR2 YYREEE (reference sequence). This CDR3 region has 17 residues. CDR3 loop: CASSPDRGILINQPQHF. The CDR3 DNA reads as TGTGCCAGCAGCCCTGACAGGGGAATCCTAATCAATCAGCCCCAGCATTTT.